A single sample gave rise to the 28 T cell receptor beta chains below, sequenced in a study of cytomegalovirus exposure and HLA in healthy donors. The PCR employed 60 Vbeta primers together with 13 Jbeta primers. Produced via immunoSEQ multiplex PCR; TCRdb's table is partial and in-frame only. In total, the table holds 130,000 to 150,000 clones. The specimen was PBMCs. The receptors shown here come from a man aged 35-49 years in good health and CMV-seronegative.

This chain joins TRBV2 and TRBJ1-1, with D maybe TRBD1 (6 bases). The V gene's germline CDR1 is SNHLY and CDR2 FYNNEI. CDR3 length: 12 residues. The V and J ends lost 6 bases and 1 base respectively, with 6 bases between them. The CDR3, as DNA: TGTGCCAGCAGGACAGGGAACACTGAAGCTTTCTTT. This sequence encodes CASRTGNTEAFF.

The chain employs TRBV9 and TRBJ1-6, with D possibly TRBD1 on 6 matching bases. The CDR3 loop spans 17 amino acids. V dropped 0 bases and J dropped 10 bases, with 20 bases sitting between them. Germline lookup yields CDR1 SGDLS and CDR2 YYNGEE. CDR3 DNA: TGTGCCAGCAGCGTAGCCCCCCCAGGGGAAGTTAACTCACCCCTCCACTTT. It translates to CASSVAPPGEVNSPLHF.

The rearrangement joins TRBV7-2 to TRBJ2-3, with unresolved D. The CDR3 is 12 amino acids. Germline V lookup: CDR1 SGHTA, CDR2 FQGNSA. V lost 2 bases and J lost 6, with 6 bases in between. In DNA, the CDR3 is TGTGCCAGCAGCTTAATTCCTGATACGCAGTATTTT. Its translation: CASSLIPDTQYF.

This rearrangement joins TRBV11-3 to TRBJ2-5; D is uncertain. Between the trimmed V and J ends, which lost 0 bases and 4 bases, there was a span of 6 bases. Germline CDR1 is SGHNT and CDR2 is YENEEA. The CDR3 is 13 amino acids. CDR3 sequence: CASSLDRSETQYF. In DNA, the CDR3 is TGTGCCAGCAGCTTAGATCGTTCAGAGACCCAGTACTTC.

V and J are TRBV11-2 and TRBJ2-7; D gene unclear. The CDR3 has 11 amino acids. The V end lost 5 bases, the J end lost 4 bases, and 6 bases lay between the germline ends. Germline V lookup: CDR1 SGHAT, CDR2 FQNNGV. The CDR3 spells CASSTDYEQYF. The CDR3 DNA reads TGTGCCAGCAGCACAGATTACGAGCAGTACTTC.

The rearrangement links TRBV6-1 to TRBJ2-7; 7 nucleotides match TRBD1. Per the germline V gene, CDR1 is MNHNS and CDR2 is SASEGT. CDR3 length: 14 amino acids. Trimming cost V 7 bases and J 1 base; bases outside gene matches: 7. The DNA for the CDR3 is TGTGCCAGCATCCGGGACAGTACTTCCTACGAGCAGTACTTC. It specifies CASIRDSTSYEQYF.

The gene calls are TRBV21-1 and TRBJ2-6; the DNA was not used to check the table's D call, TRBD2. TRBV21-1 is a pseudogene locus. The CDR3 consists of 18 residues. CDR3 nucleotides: TGTGCCAGCAGCAAAGCGGAGGTGAGGCGCTCTGGGGCCAACGTCCTGACTTTC. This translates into CASSKAEVRRSGANVLTF.

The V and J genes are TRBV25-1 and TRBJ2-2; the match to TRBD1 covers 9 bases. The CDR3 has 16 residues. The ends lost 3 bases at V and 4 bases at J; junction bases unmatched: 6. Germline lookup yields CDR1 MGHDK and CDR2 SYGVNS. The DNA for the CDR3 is TGTGCCAGCAGTGACCGGACAGGGGTTGCCACCGGGGAGCTGTTTTTT. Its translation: CASSDRTGVATGELFF. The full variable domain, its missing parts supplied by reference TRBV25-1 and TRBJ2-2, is EADIYQTPRYLVIGTGKKITLECSQTMGHDKMYWYQQDPGMELHLIHYSYGVNSTEKGDLSSESTVSRIRTEHFPLTLESARPSHTSQYLCASSDRTGVATGELFFGEGSRLTVL.

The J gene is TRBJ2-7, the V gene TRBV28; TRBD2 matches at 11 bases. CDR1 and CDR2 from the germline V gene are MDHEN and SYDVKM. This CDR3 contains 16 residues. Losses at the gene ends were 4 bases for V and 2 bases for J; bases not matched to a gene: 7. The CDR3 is CASSSPLAGGPYEQYF. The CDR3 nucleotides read TGTGCCAGCAGTTCCCCCCTAGCGGGGGGACCCTACGAGCAGTACTTC.

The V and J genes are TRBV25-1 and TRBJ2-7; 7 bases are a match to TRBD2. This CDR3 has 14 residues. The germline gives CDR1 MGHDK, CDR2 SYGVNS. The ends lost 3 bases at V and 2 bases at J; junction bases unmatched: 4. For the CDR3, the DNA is TGTGCCAGCAGTGAGGGCGGGACTACCTACGAGCAGTACTTC. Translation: CASSEGGTTYEQYF.

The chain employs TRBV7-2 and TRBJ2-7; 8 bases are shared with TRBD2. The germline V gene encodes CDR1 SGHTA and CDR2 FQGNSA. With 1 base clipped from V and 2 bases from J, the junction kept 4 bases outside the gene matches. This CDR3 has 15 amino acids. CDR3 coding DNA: TGTGCCAGCAGCTTAGGTGGCGGGGGGCCCTACGAGCAGTACTTC. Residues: CASSLGGGGPYEQYF.

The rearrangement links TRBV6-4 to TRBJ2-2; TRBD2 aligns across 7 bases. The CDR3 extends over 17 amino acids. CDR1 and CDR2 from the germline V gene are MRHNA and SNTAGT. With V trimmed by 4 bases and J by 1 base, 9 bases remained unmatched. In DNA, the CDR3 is TGTGCCAGCAGTGTCAATCTAGCGGCCTTGAACACCGGGGAGCTGTTTTTT. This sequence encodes CASSVNLAALNTGELFF.

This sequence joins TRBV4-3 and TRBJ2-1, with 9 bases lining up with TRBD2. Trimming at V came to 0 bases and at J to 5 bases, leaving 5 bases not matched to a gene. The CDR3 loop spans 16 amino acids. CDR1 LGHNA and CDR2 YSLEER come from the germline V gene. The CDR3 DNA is TGCGCCAGCAGCCAAGAGGGGGCGGGGGGGCACAATGAGCAGTTCTTC. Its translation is CASSQEGAGGHNEQFF.

CDR3 coding DNA: TGCGCCAGCAGCACCGGACAGGGACCAACAGATACGCAGTATTTT. Amino acids: CASSTGQGPTDTQYF. This sequence joins TRBV5-1 and TRBJ2-3; 8 nucleotides line up with TRBD1. CDR1 and CDR2 (germline): SGHRS, YFSETQ. The J segment lost 3 bases and the V segment lost 4 bases, leaving 7 bases of the junction unmatched. CDR3 size: 15 residues. The variable domain in full, with the rest retrieved from reference TRBV5-1 and TRBJ2-3, is KAGVTQTPRYLIKTRGQQVTLSCSPISGHRSVSWYQQTPGQGLQFLFEYFSETQRNKGNFPGRFSGRQFSNSRSEMNVSTLELGDSALYLCASSTGQGPTDTQYFGPGTRLTVL.

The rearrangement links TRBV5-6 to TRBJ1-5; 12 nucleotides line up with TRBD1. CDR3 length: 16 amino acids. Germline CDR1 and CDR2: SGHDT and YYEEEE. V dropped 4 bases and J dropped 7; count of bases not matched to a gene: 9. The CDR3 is CASSPWGQGARQPQHF. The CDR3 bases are TGTGCCAGCAGCCCCTGGGGACAGGGGGCTCGGCAGCCCCAGCATTTT.

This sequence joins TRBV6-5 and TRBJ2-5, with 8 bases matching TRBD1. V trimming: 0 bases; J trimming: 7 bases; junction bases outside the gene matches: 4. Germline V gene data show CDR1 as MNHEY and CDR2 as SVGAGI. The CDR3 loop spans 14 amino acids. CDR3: CASSYSTQGGTQYF. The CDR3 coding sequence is TGTGCCAGCAGTTACTCAACACAGGGGGGGACCCAGTACTTC.

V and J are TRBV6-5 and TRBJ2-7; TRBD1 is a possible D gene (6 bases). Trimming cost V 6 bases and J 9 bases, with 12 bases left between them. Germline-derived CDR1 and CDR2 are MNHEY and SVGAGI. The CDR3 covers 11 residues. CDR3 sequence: CASRRGRSQYF. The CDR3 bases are TGTGCCAGCAGGAGGGGGAGATCGCAGTACTTC.

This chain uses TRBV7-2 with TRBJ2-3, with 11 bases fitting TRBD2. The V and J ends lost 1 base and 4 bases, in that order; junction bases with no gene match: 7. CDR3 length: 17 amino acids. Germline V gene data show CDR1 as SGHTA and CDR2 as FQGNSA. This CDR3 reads CASSLGFSGGAADTQYF. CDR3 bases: TGTGCCAGCAGCTTAGGTTTTAGCGGGGGGGCCGCAGATACGCAGTATTTT.

The CDR3 bases are TGTGCCAGCAGCTACCCTCCGGACAGGGTAGGTTATTCACCCCTCCACTTT. Translation gives CASSYPPDRVGYSPLHF. This chain links TRBV7-4 with TRBJ1-6; 8 bases match TRBD1. The germline gives CDR1 SGHVT, CDR2 SQSDAQ. With V trimmed by 4 bases and J by 8 bases, 13 bases remained unmatched. CDR3 length: 17 amino acids.

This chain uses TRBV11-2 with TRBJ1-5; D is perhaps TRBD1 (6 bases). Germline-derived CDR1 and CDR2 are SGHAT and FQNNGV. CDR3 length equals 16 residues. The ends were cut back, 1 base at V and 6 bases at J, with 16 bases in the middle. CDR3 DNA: TGTGCCAGCAGCTTAGGACCAGGGGCGACGCGTCAGCCCCAGCATTTT. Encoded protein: CASSLGPGATRQPQHF.

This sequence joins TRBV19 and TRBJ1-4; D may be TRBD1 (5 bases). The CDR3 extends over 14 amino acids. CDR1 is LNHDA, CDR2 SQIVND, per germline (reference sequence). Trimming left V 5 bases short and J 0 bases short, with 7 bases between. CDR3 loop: CASSGGATNEKLFF. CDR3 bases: TGTGCCAGTAGTGGGGGGGCAACTAATGAAAAACTGTTTTTT.

The CDR3 reads CASSKVRGNTEAFF. As DNA, the CDR3 is TGCGCCAGCAGCAAAGTACGAGGGAACACTGAAGCTTTCTTT. The chain links TRBV4-3 to TRBJ1-1; D is ambiguous. Trimming shortened V by 5 bases and J by 1 base, and 11 bases separated the two germline ends. CDR1 is LGHNA, CDR2 YSLEER, per germline. CDR3 length: 14 residues.

In nucleotides, the CDR3 is TGTGCCAGCAGCTTGGACGGAGGGGCATCTAATCAGCCCCAGCATTTT. It yields the protein CASSLDGGASNQPQHF. The V and J genes are TRBV5-4 and TRBJ1-5; D perhaps matches TRBD1 (5 bases). V gave up 0 bases and J gave up 4 bases, with 14 bases separating them. This CDR3 has 16 residues. The germline V gene encodes CDR1 SGHNT and CDR2 YYREEE (reference sequence). Together with reference TRBV5-4 and TRBJ1-5, the CDR3 gives the full variable domain: ETGVTQSPTHLIKTRGQQVTLRCSSQSGHNTVSWYQQALGQGPQFIFQYYREEENGRGNFPPRFSGLQFPNYSSELNVNALELDDSALYLCASSLDGGASNQPQHFGDGTRLSIL.

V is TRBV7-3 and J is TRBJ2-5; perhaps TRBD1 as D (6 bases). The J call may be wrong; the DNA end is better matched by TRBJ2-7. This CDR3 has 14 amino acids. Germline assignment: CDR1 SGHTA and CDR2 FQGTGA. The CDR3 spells CASSFSGRGYEQYF. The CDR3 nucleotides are TGTGCCAGCAGCTTCAGCGGCAGGGGCTACGAGCAGTACTTC.

The CDR3 reads CASSRTGVNTGELFF. The CDR3 coding sequence is TGTGCCAGCAGTAGGACAGGGGTAAACACCGGGGAGCTGTTTTTT. The V call is TRBV6-1, the J call TRBJ2-2; TRBD1 matches 9 bases. Per the germline V gene, CDR1 is MNHNS and CDR2 is SASEGT. Germline trimming cut 5 bases from V and 2 bases from J; bases unmatched to any gene: 3. The CDR3 runs to 15 residues.

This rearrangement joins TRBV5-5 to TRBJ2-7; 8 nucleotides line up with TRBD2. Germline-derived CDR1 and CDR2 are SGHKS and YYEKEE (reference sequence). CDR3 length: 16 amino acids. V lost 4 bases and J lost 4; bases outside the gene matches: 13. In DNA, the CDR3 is TGTGCCAGCAGCCCGTCGACTAGCGTACGGCTTTACGAGCAGTACTTC. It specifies CASSPSTSVRLYEQYF.

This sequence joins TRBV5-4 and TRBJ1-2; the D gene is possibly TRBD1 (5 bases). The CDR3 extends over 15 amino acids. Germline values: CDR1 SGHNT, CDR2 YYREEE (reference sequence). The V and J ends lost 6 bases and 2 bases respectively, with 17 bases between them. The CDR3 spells CASTFGGGMNYGYTF. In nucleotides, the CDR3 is TGTGCCAGCACCTTTGGGGGGGGGATGAACTATGGCTACACCTTC.

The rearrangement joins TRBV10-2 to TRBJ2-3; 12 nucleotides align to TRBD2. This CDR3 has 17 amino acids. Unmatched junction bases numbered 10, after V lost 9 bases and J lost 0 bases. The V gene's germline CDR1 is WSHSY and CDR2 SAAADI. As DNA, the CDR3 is TGCGCCAGTTCCACTAGCGGGGGGCCTTCTAGCACAGATACGCAGTATTTT. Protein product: CASSTSGGPSSTDTQYF.